This T cell receptor beta chain was documented in a study of shared clonotypes between healthy human individuals. Generated by immunoSEQ multiplex PCR, the TCRdb table keeps only in-frame clones and is missing some. The sample carries some 1 million clones, about 80% recorded once. The study's findings and limits: Rarefaction curves obtained for sorted subsets showed sequencing incomplete despite large depth.

Germline CDR1 and CDR2: SGHAT and FQNNGV. The CDR3 spans 14 residues. Trimming took off 4 bases at V and 6 bases at J, with 15 bases between the two ends. A remark on this clone: The target antigen is unknown.

The sequenced material came from memory CD4+ T cells sorted from blood. The subset here: CD45RA-negative fraction. The chain carries TRBV11-2 and TRBJ2-5; no clear D gene. The clonotype was recovered from a young man in good health. The CDR3 DNA sequence: TGTGCCAGCAGCTCTCGGACGTCTTCCCAGACCCAGTACTTC. This translates into CASSSRTSSQTQYF.